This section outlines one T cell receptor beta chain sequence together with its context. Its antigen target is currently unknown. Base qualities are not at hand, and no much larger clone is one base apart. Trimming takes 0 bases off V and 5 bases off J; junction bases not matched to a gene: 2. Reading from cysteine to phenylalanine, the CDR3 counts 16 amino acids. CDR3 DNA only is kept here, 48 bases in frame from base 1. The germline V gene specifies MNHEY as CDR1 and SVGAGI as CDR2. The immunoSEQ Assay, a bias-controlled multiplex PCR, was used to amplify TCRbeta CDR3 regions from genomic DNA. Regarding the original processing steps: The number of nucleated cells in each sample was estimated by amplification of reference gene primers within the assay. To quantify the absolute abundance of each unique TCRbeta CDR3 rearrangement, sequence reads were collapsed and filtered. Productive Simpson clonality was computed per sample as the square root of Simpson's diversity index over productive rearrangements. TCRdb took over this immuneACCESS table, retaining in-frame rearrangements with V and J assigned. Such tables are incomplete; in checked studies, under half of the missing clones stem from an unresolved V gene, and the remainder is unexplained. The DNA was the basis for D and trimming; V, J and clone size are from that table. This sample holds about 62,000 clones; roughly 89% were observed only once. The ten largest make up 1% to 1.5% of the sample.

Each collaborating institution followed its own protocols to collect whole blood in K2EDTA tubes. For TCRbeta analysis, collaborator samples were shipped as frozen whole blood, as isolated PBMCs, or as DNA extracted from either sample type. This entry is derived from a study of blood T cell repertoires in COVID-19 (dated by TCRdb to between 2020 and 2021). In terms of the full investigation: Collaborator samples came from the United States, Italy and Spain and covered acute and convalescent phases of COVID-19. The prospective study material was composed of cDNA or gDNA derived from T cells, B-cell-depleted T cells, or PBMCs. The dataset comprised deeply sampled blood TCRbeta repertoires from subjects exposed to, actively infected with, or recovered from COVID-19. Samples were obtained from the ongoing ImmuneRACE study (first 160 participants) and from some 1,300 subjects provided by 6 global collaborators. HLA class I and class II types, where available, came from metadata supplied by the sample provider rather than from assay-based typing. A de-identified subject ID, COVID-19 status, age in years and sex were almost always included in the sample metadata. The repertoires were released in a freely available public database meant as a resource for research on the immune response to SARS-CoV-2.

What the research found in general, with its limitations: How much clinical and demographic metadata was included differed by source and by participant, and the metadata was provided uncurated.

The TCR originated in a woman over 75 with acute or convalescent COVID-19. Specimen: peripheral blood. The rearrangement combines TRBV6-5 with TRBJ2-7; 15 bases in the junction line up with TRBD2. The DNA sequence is TGTGCCAGCAGTTACTCGAGGACTAGCGGGAGGGACGAGCAGTACTTC. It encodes CASSYSRTSGRDEQYF.